This note documents a single T cell receptor beta chain sequence. The antigen is undetermined. These data originate in a study of cytomegalovirus exposure and HLA in healthy donors. Study as a whole: Early released data comprised about 90 million unique TCRs from HLA-typed donors. Findings of the study overall: Some public TCRs appeared in many individuals, while most sequences were rare. Confirmation in vitro established that three CMV-associated chains were specific for CMV antigens.

Use of 60 Vbeta and 13 Jbeta primers characterized the PCR. Using immunoSEQ multiplex PCR, the repertoire was profiled, and TCRdb retains in-frame clones only, with some absent. The table includes 85,000 to 120,000 clones, more than 75% detected once. The CDR3 runs to 10 residues. Germline CDR1 and CDR2: DFQATT and SNEGSKA (reference sequence). Trimming pared 5 bases from V and 6 bases from J, leaving 7 bases between. This TCR was sampled from a woman in her forties or fifties in good health and CMV-seropositive. Input material: PBMCs. J is TRBJ1-2 and V is TRBV20-1; no definite D call. For the CDR3, the DNA is TGCAGTGCTCTCCGTAATGGCTACACCTTC. Residues: CSALRNGYTF.